Listed here are 4 T cell receptor beta chains from one sample, sequenced in a study of blood T cell repertoires in COVID-19 (dated by TCRdb to about 2020). Library prep was done by the immunoSEQ multiplex PCR assay. Here the immuneACCESS table is served through TCRdb, limited to in-frame sequences with V and J called. Missing clones are a known gap in these copies; in checked studies unresolved V genes cover under half, and the rest lacks a known reason. Here the sample has 400,000 or so clones; 87% occur a single time. The ten largest clones add up to 1.5% to 2.5% of the sample. Sequences were obtained from PBMCs or T cells enriched from blood (not recorded which). The receptors shown here come from a man aged 35 to 55 in a cohort exposed to, infected with or recovered from COVID-19 (not recorded which).

The J gene is TRBJ2-1, the V gene TRBV7-8; 10 bases are a match to TRBD2. CDR3 length: 14 residues. With V trimmed by 6 bases and J by 9 bases, 8 bases remained unmatched. Per germline, CDR1 SGHVS and CDR2 FQNEAQ. In nucleotides, the CDR3 is TGTGCCAGCAGAAGAGCGGGAGGGCCGATTGAGCAGTTCTTC. Translating gives CASRRAGGPIEQFF.

The chain employs TRBV5-4 and TRBJ2-7, with 8 bases fitting TRBD1. The CDR3 covers 15 residues. The V gene's germline CDR1 is SGHNT and CDR2 YYREEE (reference sequence). The ends lost 2 bases at V and 0 bases at J; junction bases unmatched: 4. CDR3 nucleotide sequence: TGTGCCAGCAGCTTAGGGGACAGGAGCTCCTACGAGCAGTACTTC. This gives the protein CASSLGDRSSYEQYF.

J is TRBJ1-5 and V is TRBV16; tentative D call: TRBD1 (5 bases). This CDR3 spans 17 amino acids. Trimming removed 6 bases at V and 2 bases at J, with 20 bases between. The germline CDR1 and CDR2 sequences are KGHSY and FQNENV. CDR3 nucleotides: TGTGCCAGCAGTCTCATTTCAGGGTTATTAGGCAATCAGCCCCAGCATTTT. It yields the protein CASSLISGLLGNQPQHF.

Only one count was recorded for this clone. The chain carries TRBV19 and TRBJ1-1; D possibly corresponds to TRBD1 (5 bases). The CDR3 runs 12 residues. V dropped 6 bases and J dropped 6 bases, with 11 bases sitting between them. Germline CDR1 and CDR2: LNHDA and SQIVND (reference sequence). This CDR3 is CASRPGISEAFF. The CDR3 DNA sequence: TGTGCCAGTAGACCAGGGATCTCTGAAGCTTTCTTT.